This passage covers 5 T cell receptor beta chains from one sample sequenced in a study of blood T cell repertoires in COVID-19. Measured with immunoSEQ multiplex PCR; TCRdb has only the in-frame clones, and not every one. This sample has about 150,000 clones, with nearly 80% found just once. Sequencing was performed on peripheral blood. Receptors were obtained from a woman at least 80 years old with acute or convalescent COVID-19.

CDR3 region: CASIIAGQGADGYTF. In DNA form, the CDR3 reads TGTGCCAGCATCATCGCCGGACAGGGGGCCGACGGCTACACCTTC. This chain joins TRBV28 and TRBJ1-2, with TRBD1 matching 11 bases. The V gene's germline CDR1 is MDHEN and CDR2 SYDVKM. The CDR3 spans 15 residues. The ends lost 7 bases at V and 8 bases at J; junction bases unmatched: 12.

The chain combines TRBV29-1 with TRBJ2-1; 8 bases fit TRBD1. This CDR3 region has 12 residues. The ends lost 3 bases at V and 9 bases at J; junction bases unmatched: 4. Germline V gene data show CDR1 as SQVTM and CDR2 as ANQGSEA. The CDR3 DNA reads TGCAGCGTTGACCGGACAGGGAGTGAGCAGTTCTTC. This gives the protein CSVDRTGSEQFF.

The CDR3 DNA reads TGTGCCAGCAGCTTAGTCGCAGGGTACTATGGCTACACCTTC. Residues: CASSLVAGYYGYTF. The chain is built from TRBV11-2 and TRBJ1-2; weak D call: TRBD1 (5 bases). V was trimmed by 1 base and J by 3 bases, leaving 9 bases between them. The CDR3 sequence is 14 residues long. CDR1 SGHAT and CDR2 FQNNGV come from the germline V gene. Full variable domain (missing parts from reference TRBV11-2 and TRBJ1-2): EAGVAQSPRYKIIEKRQSVAFWCNPISGHATLYWYQQILGQGPKLLIQFQNNGVVDDSQLPKDRFSAERLKGVDSTLKIQPAKLEDSAVYLCASSLVAGYYGYTFGSGTRLTVV.

This clone was seen more than once but under ten times. This sequence joins TRBV4-1 and TRBJ1-2; a weak D match, TRBD1 (6 bases). Germline V gives CDR1 MGHRA, CDR2 YSYEKL. V dropped 3 bases and J dropped 4 bases, with 15 bases sitting between them. The CDR3 runs to 15 residues. The CDR3 sequence: CASSHADRIGYGYTF. The CDR3 DNA reads TGCGCCAGCAGCCACGCTGACAGGATTGGCTATGGCTACACCTTC.

This rearrangement joins TRBV11-1 to TRBJ2-5; 11 nucleotides match TRBD1. Germline V lookup: CDR1 SGHAT, CDR2 FQDESV (reference sequence). The CDR3 has 15 amino acids. J was trimmed by 0 bases and V by 5 bases; bases with no gene match: 2. This CDR3 is CASSRTGGDQETQYF. CDR3 DNA sequence: TGTGCCAGCAGCCGGACAGGGGGCGACCAAGAGACCCAGTACTTC.